This T cell receptor (beta chain) was captured by sequencing in a study of blood T cells in healthy people across ages. Whenever a sample was processed, at least 7 million PBMCs were isolated. Broader study findings: In the absence of known donor CMV status, changes in expanded clonotypes were possibly confounded.

For the second PCR, which ran for roughly 6 to 11 cycles, a sample-barcoded 5' primer and a J-beta primer mix were used. Tagging of each cDNA molecule was performed by a template-switch adaptor with 12 random nucleotides. TCRdb redid the calling of the 5' RACE reads with MiXCR, one entry per CDR3 protein. This repertoire shows 1.5 million to 2 million distinct CDR3 sequences, around 35% found once; its top ten account for 11%. This clonotype turned up a few times. Its antigen is unidentified. One junction end disagrees with the germline gene, perhaps due to a read error. The sequence derives from a woman aged 25 to 45 in good health. The specimen sequenced was blood.

The CDR3 DNA follows: TGCTGTGCTTTTACACCGGGACCGAATAATTCACCCCTCCACTTT. Translating gives CCAFTPGPNNSPLHF. V is TRBV20-1 and J is TRBJ1-6, with D possibly TRBD1 on 5 matching bases. This CDR3 comprises 15 residues. Germline values: CDR1 DFQATT, CDR2 SNEGSKA (reference sequence).